The 15 T cell receptor beta chains presented below share a single source sample, sequenced in a study of cytomegalovirus exposure and HLA in healthy donors. PCR was performed using 60 Vbeta and 13 Jbeta primers. Clones were sequenced by immunoSEQ multiplex PCR, and TCRdb holds only the in-frame ones, with some missing. The sample includes more than 85,000 clones, approximately 78% seen only once; the top ten take 1% to 1.5%. The material sequenced was PBMCs. These receptors all come from a woman under 40 in good health and CMV-seronegative.

This clone was counted only a few times. The chain joins TRBV4-3 to TRBJ2-6, with 10 nucleotides matching TRBD1. The CDR3 spans 16 residues. Germline V gives CDR1 LGHNA, CDR2 YSLEER. The trim removed 3 bases at V and 4 bases at J, leaving 3 bases unmatched. The CDR3 sequence: CASSQTGGSGANVLTF. The CDR3 DNA is TGCGCCAGCAGCCAGACAGGGGGCTCGGGGGCCAACGTCCTGACTTTC.

The chain is built from TRBV4-3 and TRBJ2-1; D gene uncertain. V gave up 0 bases and J gave up 6 bases, with 6 bases separating them. The length of the CDR3 is 13 residues. Germline-derived CDR1 and CDR2 are LGHNA and YSLEER. CDR3 sequence (DNA): TGCGCCAGCAGCCAAGATCTTATCAATGAGCAGTTCTTC. It encodes CASSQDLINEQFF.

This chain uses TRBV28 with TRBJ2-6; 7 nucleotides align to TRBD1. CDR1 MDHEN and CDR2 SYDVKM come from the germline V gene. J lost 2 bases, V lost 6 bases, and 4 bases had no gene match. The CDR3 is 15 residues long. In DNA form, the CDR3 reads TGTGCCAGCAGGCCAGGGGGAACTGGGGCCAACGTCCTGACTTTC. The encoded protein is CASRPGGTGANVLTF.

The V call is TRBV25-1, the J call TRBJ1-2; 7 positions match TRBD1. CDR1 is MGHDK and CDR2 is SYGVNS in the germline V gene. The junction had 5 bases not matched to a gene; V was cut back by 3 bases and J by 4 bases. There are 14 residues in the CDR3. CDR3: CASSETGRAYGYTF. CDR3 DNA sequence: TGTGCCAGCAGTGAGACAGGGCGGGCCTATGGCTACACCTTC.

This sequence joins TRBV4-1 and TRBJ2-7, with a weak D call TRBD1 (5 bases). Trimming cost V 1 base and J 4 bases, with 8 bases left between them. Germline values: CDR1 MGHRA, CDR2 YSYEKL. CDR3 length: 13 amino acids. The CDR3 DNA reads TGCGCCAGCAGCCAAGGGGGCAGTTACGAGCAGTACTTC. Protein: CASSQGGSYEQYF.

The V call is TRBV7-8, the J call TRBJ2-5; 7 positions match TRBD2. This CDR3 contains 16 residues. The germline V gene encodes CDR1 SGHVS and CDR2 FQNEAQ. V lost 1 base and J lost 1; bases outside the gene matches: 6. CDR3 loop: CASSLGQRGSQETQYF. For the CDR3, the DNA is TGTGCCAGCAGCTTAGGTCAGCGGGGTAGCCAAGAGACCCAGTACTTC.

This clone was seen only once. V and J are TRBV10-2 and TRBJ1-4; D perhaps matches TRBD1 (6 bases). The germline V gene encodes CDR1 WSHSY and CDR2 SAAADI. V lost 6 bases and J 2 bases, leaving 13 bases between the germline ends. The CDR3 sequence is 15 residues long. CDR3 sequence reads: CASSHREGTNEKLFF. CDR3 nucleotides: TGCGCCAGCAGCCACAGGGAAGGCACTAATGAAAAACTGTTTTTT.

J is TRBJ1-1 and V is TRBV27; the D gene is possibly TRBD1 (5 bases). The CDR3 covers 13 residues. V was cut by 4 bases and J by 7 bases, with 13 bases left in between. In germline, CDR1 is MNHEY, CDR2 SMNVEV (reference sequence). CDR3 sequence: CASSSRQGLEAFF. The CDR3 DNA reads TGTGCCAGCAGTTCCCGGCAGGGTCTTGAAGCTTTCTTT.

The V and J genes are TRBV29-1 and TRBJ1-1, with 7 bases identical to TRBD1. Trimming at V came to 6 bases and at J to 2 bases, leaving 3 bases not matched to a gene. This CDR3 spans 12 amino acids. Germline values: CDR1 SQVTM, CDR2 ANQGSEA. The chain's CDR3 is CSVRQGNTEAFF. In DNA, the CDR3 is TGCAGCGTAAGACAGGGAAACACTGAAGCTTTCTTT.

This clone has more than one count but fewer than ten. The genes are TRBV14 and TRBJ2-7, with D unclear. Germline V lookup: CDR1 SGHDN, CDR2 FVKESK. The CDR3 is 14 residues long. V was trimmed by 0 bases and J by 1 base, leaving 7 bases between them. CDR3 sequence (DNA): TGTGCCAGCAGCCAAGACCAGGCATCCTACGAGCAGTACTTC. Encoded protein: CASSQDQASYEQYF.

The chain is built from TRBV19 and TRBJ1-1; 8 bases align to TRBD1. The CDR3 runs to 13 residues. The V and J ends lost 5 bases and 3 bases, in that order; junction bases with no gene match: 2. CDR1 is LNHDA and CDR2 is SQIVND in the germline V gene (reference sequence). The CDR3 coding sequence is TGTGCCAGTAGTCACAGGGGGGACACTGAAGCTTTCTTT. Encoded protein: CASSHRGDTEAFF.

The gene calls are TRBV28 and TRBJ1-1, with D unresolved. The V end was cut by 2 bases, the J end by 4 bases, with 5 bases between. The CDR3 is 12 residues long. Germline V gene sequence: CDR1 MDHEN, CDR2 SYDVKM. The CDR3 reads CASSLRITEAFF. In nucleotides, the CDR3 is TGTGCCAGCAGTTTACGTATCACTGAAGCTTTCTTT.

The chain is built from TRBV5-4 and TRBJ2-5; 7 nucleotides align to TRBD1. CDR1 is SGHNT, CDR2 YYREEE, per germline (reference sequence). V trimming: 4 bases; J trimming: 4 bases; junction bases outside the gene matches: 4. The CDR3 length is 13 residues. CDR3 DNA: TGTGCCAGCAGCCTAAGGACAGGAGAGACCCAGTACTTC. It translates to CASSLRTGETQYF.

About this clone: This sequence may be a read error, since a much larger clone differs from it by one base. The rearrangement uses TRBV4-2 and TRBJ2-2; 7 positions match TRBD2. The CDR3 runs to 16 residues. The germline V gene has CDR1 LGHNA and CDR2 YNFKEQ. Here the CDR3 reads CASSQPLAAYTGGLFF. CDR3 nucleotide sequence: TGTGCCAGCAGCCAACCTCTAGCGGCTTACACCGGGGGGCTGTTTTTT.

A remark on this clone: This same CDR3 is encoded by further DNA sequences in the sample. V usage is TRBV5-7 and J usage is TRBJ2-4; D is possibly TRBD2 (5 bases). TRBV5-7 is sorted into the ORF group, with uncertain function. This CDR3 has 17 amino acids. The germline V and J ends were trimmed by 4 bases and 0 bases, with 17 bases remaining between them. CDR3 loop: CASSLDFTCVAKNIQYF. The CDR3 nucleotides read TGTGCCAGCAGCCTGGACTTTACCTGCGTAGCCAAAAACATTCAGTACTTC.